The present entry profiles one TCR beta chain with its context. This entry is derived from a study of CD8 T cells in Susac syndrome. cDNA came from 0.5 to 1 ug RNA primed by random hexamers. TCRdb used MiXCR to reprocess the immunoSEQ multiplex PCR reads, holding one entry per CDR3 protein. The sample yields approximately 230,000 distinct CDR3 sequences, 90% to 95% seen once. CDR3 length: 16 residues. Germline loops: CDR1 SGDLS, CDR2 YYNGEE. Trimming removed 4 bases from V and 4 bases from J, with 18 bases in between. The clonotype comes from a human donor with multiple sclerosis. The chain links TRBV9 to TRBJ1-3, with D hard to call. The specimen was CD4+ T cells from PBMCs. This CDR3 is CASSPQGGPLGNTIYF. In nucleotides, the CDR3 is TGTGCCAGCAGCCCCCAAGGCGGCCCGTTGGGAAACACCATATATTTT.